This T cell receptor (beta chain) was documented in a study of vaccination effects on CD4 cells after COVID-19. Study-wide results and limits: Clones induced by infection and by vaccine showed marked clonal contraction late after vaccination.

Sequencing in the ViraFEST assay came after antigen-specific CD4+ T cells had been expanded with viral peptide pools, which were used to stimulate PBMC. The authors isolated CD4+ T cells after less than eleven days of culture. All vaccine recipients tested negative for nucleocapsid antibodies and had never contracted SARS-CoV-2 infection. In culture with around 10 IU/ml IL-2 and about 10 ug/ml peptides, PBMC were grown at a few million per well. Sequencing used immunoSEQ multiplex PCR; TCRdb keeps in-frame clones, though not all of them. The repertoire includes roughly 35,000 clones, roughly 73% of them detected once, and under 30% sits in the top ten. With respect to this clone: Its antigen is as yet unknown.

V lost 0 bases and J lost 2, with 11 bases in between. Germline V CDR1 and CDR2: SGHRS, YFSETQ. This CDR3 is built from 15 residues. The material sequenced was CD4+ T cells from PBMCs cultured with HCoV-OC43 spike peptides, taken before COVID-19 vaccination. The subset here: HCoV-OC43 spike overlapping peptide pool stimulation. The chain links TRBV5-1 to TRBJ1-1; D remains ambiguous. The TCR sequence derives from a human donor who received a COVID-19 vaccine. The CDR3 nucleotides read TGCGCCAGCAGCTTGGGAGGCGCCCGAAACACTGAAGCTTTCTTT. Protein sequence: CASSLGGARNTEAFF.